This T cell receptor (beta chain) is drawn from a study of cytomegalovirus exposure and HLA in healthy donors. Turning to the study itself: The approximately 120 validation repertoires were reported in a later analysis to have been generated on the same platform as the roughly 630 first-cohort repertoires. Findings and caveats of the study: Rarity held for most TCR sequences, but there were some public TCRs that occurred in many donors. The study labeled approximately 150 TCR beta chains cytomegalovirus-associated.

Assay used: immunoSEQ multiplex PCR; TCRdb lists only in-frame clones, some missing. The sample yields 100,000 to 120,000 clones, about 88% seen once. The validation cohort, a group of 90 to 150 subjects, included the donors and was separate from the approximately 670-subject first cohort. The junction had 5 bases not matched to a gene; V was cut back by 0 bases and J by 3 bases. CDR1 and CDR2 from the germline V gene are SGHKS and YYEKEE (reference sequence). The CDR3 sequence is 15 residues long. Of note for this clone: No antigen is known for it.

Sequencing was done on a sample of PBMCs. The chain combines TRBV5-5 with TRBJ2-7, with 8 bases that match TRBD2. This clonotype was obtained from a woman between 18 and 29 years old in good health and CMV-seropositive. The CDR3 sequence is CASSLDAGGIYEQYF. The CDR3 DNA follows: TGTGCCAGCAGCTTGGATGCGGGAGGTATCTACGAGCAGTACTTC. Based on the CDR3 plus reference TRBV5-5 and TRBJ2-7, the full variable domain is DAGVTQSPTHLIKTRGQQVTLRCSPISGHKSVSWYQQVLGQGPQFIFQYYEKEERGRGNFPDRFSARQFPNYSSELNVNALLLGDSALYLCASSLDAGGIYEQYFGPGTRLTVT.